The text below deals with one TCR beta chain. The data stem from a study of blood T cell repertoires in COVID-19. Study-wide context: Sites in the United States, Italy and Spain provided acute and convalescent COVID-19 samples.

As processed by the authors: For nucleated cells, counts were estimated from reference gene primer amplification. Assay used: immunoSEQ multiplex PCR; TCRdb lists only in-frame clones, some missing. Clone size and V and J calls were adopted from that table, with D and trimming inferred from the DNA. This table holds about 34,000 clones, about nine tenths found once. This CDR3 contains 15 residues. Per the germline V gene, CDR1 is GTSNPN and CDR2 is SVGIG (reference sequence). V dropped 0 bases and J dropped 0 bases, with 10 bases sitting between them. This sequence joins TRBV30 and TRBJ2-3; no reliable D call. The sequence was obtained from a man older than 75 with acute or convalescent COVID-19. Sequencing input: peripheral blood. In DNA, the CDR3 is TGTGCCTGGAGTGTACACTCGGGTAGCACAGATACGCAGTATTTT. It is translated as CAWSVHSGSTDTQYF.